Listed below are T cell receptor beta chains from one sample, sequenced in a study of T cells in Graves' hyperthyroidism and ophthalmopathy. TCRdb used MiXCR to reprocess the multiplex PCR reads, holding one entry per CDR3 protein. The sample yields about 570,000 distinct CDR3 sequences, 46% seen once. Sample: peripheral blood or thyroid tissue (not recorded which). The source is an adult woman with Graves' disease, either hyperthyroidism or ophthalmopathy (not recorded which). Both conserved end residues are part of each CDR3. D genes are given only for firm matches. The listing skips clone size in some rows; elsewhere it reads once, few, many or a size class.

abundance: -
j_gene: TRBJ2-3
v_gene: TRBV7-8
d_gene: TRBD1
CDR3nt: TGTGCCAGCAGCCCGGACAGGGTGACAGATACGCAGTATTTT
CDR3aa: CASSPDRVTDTQYF

abundance: -
j_gene: TRBJ2-7
v_gene: TRBV7-9
d_gene: TRBD2
CDR3nt: TGTGCCAGCTCCGAACTAGCGGGAGACGAGCAGTACTTC
CDR3aa: CASSELAGDEQYF

abundance: -
j_gene: TRBJ1-1
v_gene: TRBV6-5
d_gene: -
CDR3nt: TGTGCCAGCAGCTATGGGGGGGGAGGCACTGAAGCTTTCTTT
CDR3aa: CASSYGGGGTEAFF

abundance: many
j_gene: TRBJ2-2
v_gene: TRBV9
d_gene: -
CDR3nt: TGTGCCAGCAGCCCGGGACTTAACACCGGGGAGCTGTTTTTT
CDR3aa: CASSPGLNTGELFF

abundance: many
j_gene: TRBJ1-1
v_gene: TRBV9
d_gene: -
CDR3nt: TGTGCCAGCAGCGATCCGGGACAGAACACTGAAGCTTTCTTT
CDR3aa: CASSDPGQNTEAFF

abundance: -
j_gene: TRBJ1-4
v_gene: TRBV10-3
d_gene: TRBD1
CDR3nt: TGTGCCAGCAGAAAGGACAGGGGGCGCGAAAAACTGTTTTTT
CDR3aa: CASRKDRGREKLFF

abundance: many
j_gene: TRBJ1-4
v_gene: TRBV6-6
d_gene: TRBD1
CDR3nt: TGTGCCGGGAGACAGGGGGCAACTAATGAAAAACTGTTTTTT
CDR3aa: CAGRQGATNEKLFF

abundance: many
j_gene: TRBJ1-6
v_gene: TRBV20-1
d_gene: -
CDR3nt: TGCAGTGTCTATGAATTTCGGAAAAGTAATTCACCCCTCCACTTT
CDR3aa: CSVYEFRKSNSPLHF

abundance: few
j_gene: TRBJ1-1
v_gene: TRBV9
d_gene: -
CDR3nt: TGTGCCAGCAGCGTAGCGGGCGCAGGGACTGAAGCTTTCTTT
CDR3aa: CASSVAGAGTEAFF

abundance: many
j_gene: TRBJ1-5
v_gene: TRBV4-1
d_gene: TRBD1
CDR3nt: TGCGCCAGCAGCCAACCCGGGACAGGGGATTATCAGCCCCAGCATTTT
CDR3aa: CASSQPGTGDYQPQHF

abundance: many
j_gene: TRBJ1-4
v_gene: TRBV15
d_gene: -
CDR3nt: TGTGCCACCAGCAGAGATTATGAGGAATCTAATGAAAAACTGTTTTTT
CDR3aa: CATSRDYEESNEKLFF

abundance: -
j_gene: TRBJ2-2
v_gene: TRBV20-1
d_gene: -
CDR3nt: TGCAGTGCTAGACCTCGCCGAGGGGGGGGAACCGGGGAGCTGTTTTTT
CDR3aa: CSARPRRGGGTGELFF

abundance: -
j_gene: TRBJ1-4
v_gene: TRBV7-2
d_gene: TRBD1
CDR3nt: TGTGCCAGCAGCCTCGGGACAGGGGGGCTGATTTCAGGTGAAAAACTGTTTTTT
CDR3aa: CASSLGTGGLISGEKLFF

abundance: -
j_gene: TRBJ2-6
v_gene: TRBV20-1
d_gene: -
CDR3nt: TGCAGTGCTAGAGATCGTGTTGGGGCCAACGTCCTGACTTTC
CDR3aa: CSARDRVGANVLTF

abundance: many
j_gene: TRBJ1-1
v_gene: TRBV7-9
d_gene: -
CDR3nt: TGTGCCAGCAGCTTCGTACCAGGGCTAAGCATGAACACTGAAGCTTTCTTT
CDR3aa: CASSFVPGLSMNTEAFF

abundance: -
j_gene: TRBJ1-5
v_gene: TRBV20-1
d_gene: -
CDR3nt: TGCAGTGGCCTACGGCGGGAGGGCCAAGAGACCCAGCATTTT
CDR3aa: CSGLRREGQETQHF

abundance: -
j_gene: TRBJ2-6
v_gene: TRBV19
d_gene: -
CDR3nt: TGTGCCGCTCGAGACTTCCTGACTTTC
CDR3aa: CAARDFLTF

abundance: few
j_gene: TRBJ1-2
v_gene: TRBV7-2
d_gene: -
CDR3nt: TGTGCCAGCAGCTTAGGCCAACGTGGCTACACCTTC
CDR3aa: CASSLGQRGYTF

abundance: few
j_gene: TRBJ1-2
v_gene: TRBV9
d_gene: TRBD1
CDR3nt: TGTGCCAGCAGCGAGACAGGGGTGGCTGGCTACACCTTC
CDR3aa: CASSETGVAGYTF

abundance: -
j_gene: TRBJ1-1
v_gene: TRBV7-2
d_gene: TRBD1
CDR3nt: TGTGCCAGCAGCCTAAGACAGGGGGCGTCTGAAGCTTTCTTT
CDR3aa: CASSLRQGASEAFF

abundance: -
j_gene: TRBJ2-5
v_gene: TRBV10-3
d_gene: -
CDR3nt: TGTGCCATCTCAGGGGTCGAGGAGGGGATGATGGAGACCCAGTACTTC
CDR3aa: CAISGVEEGMMETQYF

abundance: few
j_gene: TRBJ2-3
v_gene: TRBV29-1
d_gene: -
CDR3nt: TGCAGCGGCTGGGAAGGGCGGGCTGATACGCAGTATTTT
CDR3aa: CSGWEGRADTQYF

abundance: -
j_gene: TRBJ1-5
v_gene: TRBV2
d_gene: -
CDR3nt: TGTGCTAGAGGTGCAGGGACCAATCAGCCCCAGCATTTT
CDR3aa: CARGAGTNQPQHF

abundance: -
j_gene: TRBJ1-6
v_gene: TRBV20-1
d_gene: -
CDR3nt: TGCAGTGCTAGGCGGACATCGAATTCACCCCTCCACTTT
CDR3aa: CSARRTSNSPLHF

abundance: many
j_gene: TRBJ1-6
v_gene: TRBV27
d_gene: TRBD1
CDR3nt: TGTGCCAGCAGTTTATCGACAGGGGAAGCACCCCTCCACTTT
CDR3aa: CASSLSTGEAPLHF

abundance: many
j_gene: TRBJ2-7
v_gene: TRBV5-1
d_gene: TRBD1
CDR3nt: TGCGCCAGCAGCTTGATGACAGGGGGCTGGACCTACGAGCAGTACTTC
CDR3aa: CASSLMTGGWTYEQYF

abundance: -
j_gene: TRBJ1-5
v_gene: TRBV6-6
d_gene: -
CDR3nt: TGTGCCAGCAGTGAATCCCAGCATTTT
CDR3aa: CASSESQHF

abundance: many
j_gene: TRBJ1-1
v_gene: TRBV19
d_gene: -
CDR3nt: TGTGCCAGTAACCCGACAGCGATTAACACTGAAGCTTTCTTT
CDR3aa: CASNPTAINTEAFF

abundance: once
j_gene: TRBJ2-6
v_gene: TRBV19
d_gene: -
CDR3nt: TGTGCCAGTAGTCAGGCGGGCTTAATCATGCCAGGGGCCAACGTCCTGACTTTC
CDR3aa: CASSQAGLIMPGANVLTF

abundance: -
j_gene: TRBJ2-2
v_gene: TRBV15
d_gene: -
CDR3nt: TGTGCCATCGCCGGGACTGTCAACGGGGAGCTGTTTTTT
CDR3aa: CAIAGTVNGELFF